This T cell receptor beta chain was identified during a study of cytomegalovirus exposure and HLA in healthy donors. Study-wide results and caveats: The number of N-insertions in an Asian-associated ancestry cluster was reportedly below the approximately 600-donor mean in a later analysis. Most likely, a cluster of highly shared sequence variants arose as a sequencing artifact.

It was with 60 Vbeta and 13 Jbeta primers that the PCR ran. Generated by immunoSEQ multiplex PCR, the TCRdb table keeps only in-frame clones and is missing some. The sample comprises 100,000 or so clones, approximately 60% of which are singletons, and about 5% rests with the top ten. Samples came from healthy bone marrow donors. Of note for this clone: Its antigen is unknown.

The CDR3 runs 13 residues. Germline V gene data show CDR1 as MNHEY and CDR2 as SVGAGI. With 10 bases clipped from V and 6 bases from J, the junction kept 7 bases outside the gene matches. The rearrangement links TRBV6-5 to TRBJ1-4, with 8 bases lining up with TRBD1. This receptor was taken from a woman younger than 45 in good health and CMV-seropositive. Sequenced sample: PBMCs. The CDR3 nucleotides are TGTGCCACCCGGACAGGGAGGGATGAAAAACTGTTTTTT. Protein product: CATRTGRDEKLFF.